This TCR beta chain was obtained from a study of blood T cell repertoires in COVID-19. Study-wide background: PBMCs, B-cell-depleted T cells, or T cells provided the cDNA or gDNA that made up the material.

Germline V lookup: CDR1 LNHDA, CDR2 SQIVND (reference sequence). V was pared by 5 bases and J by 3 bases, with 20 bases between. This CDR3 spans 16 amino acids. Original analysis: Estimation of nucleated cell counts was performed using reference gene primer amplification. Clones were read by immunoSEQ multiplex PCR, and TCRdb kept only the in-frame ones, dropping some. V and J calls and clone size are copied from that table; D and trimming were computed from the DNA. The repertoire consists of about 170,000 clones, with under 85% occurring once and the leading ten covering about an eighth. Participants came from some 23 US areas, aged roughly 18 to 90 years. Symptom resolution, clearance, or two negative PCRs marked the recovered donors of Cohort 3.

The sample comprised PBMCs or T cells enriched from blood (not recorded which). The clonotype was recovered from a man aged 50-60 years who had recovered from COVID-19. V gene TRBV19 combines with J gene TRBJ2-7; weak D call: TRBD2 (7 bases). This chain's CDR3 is CASSRRGATANYEQYF. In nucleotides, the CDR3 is TGTGCCAGTAGTCGCCGGGGGGCGACAGCTAACTACGAGCAGTACTTC.